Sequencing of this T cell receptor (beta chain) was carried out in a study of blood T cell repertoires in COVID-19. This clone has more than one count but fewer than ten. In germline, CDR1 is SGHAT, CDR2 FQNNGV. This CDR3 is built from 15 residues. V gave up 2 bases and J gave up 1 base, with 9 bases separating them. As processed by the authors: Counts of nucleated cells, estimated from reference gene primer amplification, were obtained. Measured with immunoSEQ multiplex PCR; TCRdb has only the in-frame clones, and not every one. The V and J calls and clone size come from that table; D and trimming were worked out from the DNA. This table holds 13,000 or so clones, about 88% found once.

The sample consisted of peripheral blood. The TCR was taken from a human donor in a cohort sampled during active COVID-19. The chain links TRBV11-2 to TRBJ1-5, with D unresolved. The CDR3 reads CASSLWAGSNQPQHF. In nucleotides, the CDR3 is TGTGCCAGCAGCTTATGGGCGGGGAGCAATCAGCCCCAGCATTTT.